This TCR beta chain comes out of a study of Ad26.COV2.S vaccination and SARS-CoV-2 variants. Study background: Intramuscular Ad26.COV2.S at 5x10^10 or 1x10^11 viral particles.

Points on this clone: Its antigen is undetermined.

Study conclusions and caveats: The study found similar non-spike TCR breadth in vaccine and placebo recipients.

The assay was immunoSEQ multiplex PCR, and TCRdb's table has in-frame clones only and misses some. The sample holds hundreds of thousands of clones; 88% are singletons and the top ten take approximately 5.9%. As to treatment: over 15 received Ad26.COV2.S at low or high dose, single or two shots; 5 received placebo; per-sample allocation not given. Samples analyzed were those drawn on day 63 after the first vaccine or placebo injection. Whoever gave the sample was an adult aged 18-55 years in Boston. The TCR comes from a person between 18 and 65 years old who received the Ad26.COV2.S COVID-19 vaccine or a placebo. The sample consisted of peripheral blood, taken in a trial of Ad26.COV2.S vaccine versus placebo.

CDR3 amino acids: CASSYKDTDTQYF. CDR3 nucleotides: TGTGCCAGCAGTTACAAGGACACAGATACGCAGTATTTT. V gene TRBV6-2 or TRBV6-3 combines with J gene TRBJ2-3; D unclear. This CDR3 region has 13 residues. V was pared by 2 bases and J by 2 bases, with 5 bases between. Germline CDR1 MNHEY, CDR2 SVGEGT.